The TCR beta chain described here comes from a study of sequential checkpoint blockade in melanoma. Study summary: First-line arms were nivolumab then ipilimumab, or the reverse, randomized 1:1. After both sequences, patients received maintenance nivolumab.

CDR1 LNHNV and CDR2 YYDKDF come from the germline V gene (reference sequence). CDR3 size: 18 residues. The germline V and J ends were trimmed by 0 bases and 2 bases, with 16 bases remaining between them. The treatment was: randomized to nivolumab then ipilimumab (arm A) or the reverse (arm B). DNA-damaging chemotherapy had not been given to any patient beforehand. PBMC sorting kept live CD3+CD8+ cells without CD19 or CD56. Profiled with immunoSEQ multiplex PCR; TCRdb holds only in-frame clones, not every one. The table includes 15,000 to 20,000 clones, around 94% detected once. V is TRBV15 and J is TRBJ2-2, with D perhaps TRBD2 (7 bases). The source material was CD8+ T cells sorted from blood (inferred from file names), sampled from a patient given nivolumab and ipilimumab in sequence. The sequence was collected from a human donor with melanoma. Written as DNA, the CDR3 is TGTGCCACCAGCAGAGACACCACGGGGGGCCAAAACACCGGGGAGCTGTTTTTT. Its translation: CATSRDTTGGQNTGELFF.